This is a list of T cell receptor beta chains from one sample in a study of cytomegalovirus exposure and HLA in healthy donors. Method: immunoSEQ multiplex PCR; TCRdb's copy keeps in-frame clones and lacks some. The sample contains approximately 130,000 clones, approximately 79% of which appear only once. The sample comprised PBMCs. These receptors all stem from a man aged 50 or older in good health and CMV-seropositive. The CDR3 runs from the conserved cysteine through the conserved F or W.

j_gene,v_gene,CDR3aa
TRBJ1-2,TRBV2,CASSQTGSGGYTF
TRBJ1-2,TRBV9,CASSPRQGIYGYTF
TRBJ2-2,TRBV27,CASSYSSRGSTGELFF
TRBJ2-3,TRBV4-1,CASAGETGYTDTQYF
TRBJ2-1,TRBV6-6,CASSYFGQVNNEQFF
TRBJ2-7,TRBV4-2,CASSRGQGRDEQYF
TRBJ1-1,TRBV27,CASSLTSGRGTKNTEAFF
TRBJ2-1,TRBV7-9,CASSLVFLSYNEQFF
TRBJ2-7,TRBV5-1,CASSLTVSGREQYF
TRBJ1-2,TRBV5-1,CASSFSQGVGGYTF
TRBJ1-4,TRBV7-9,CASSSTGDEKLFF
TRBJ2-4,TRBV11-3,CASSLAEKRQGLAKNIQYF
TRBJ2-1,TRBV6-5,CASSFSGGDNEQFF
TRBJ2-7,TRBV11-3,CASSSSGYEQYF
TRBJ2-7,TRBV14,CASRRTVFDEQYF
TRBJ2-3,TRBV14,CASSPRGLADLTDTQYF
TRBJ1-2,TRBV18,CASSPSDRVVGGYTF
TRBJ2-2,TRBV6-1,CASSISLGPGELFF
TRBJ2-7,TRBV11-3,CASSPWDSLSEQYF
TRBJ1-2,TRBV11-2,CASSLGQGFLGYTF
TRBJ1-1,TRBV5-6,CASSLAGVRNTEAFF
TRBJ2-1,TRBV2,CASSAGTGLSNEQFF
TRBJ1-1,TRBV2,CASGAILMNTEAFF
TRBJ2-2,TRBV11-2,CASSLAVRGTGELFF
TRBJ2-1,TRBV5-1,CASSLTSGIDEQFF
TRBJ2-2,TRBV30,CGTSRTGELFF
TRBJ2-3,TRBV7-3,CASSLKYSTDTQYF
TRBJ1-1,TRBV7-9,CASLGQMNTEAFF
TRBJ1-2,TRBV7-6,CASSLQGRSWYGYTF
TRBJ1-1,TRBV19,CASSIFGGQGASNTEAFF
TRBJ1-5,TRBV11-2,CASSPQRDQPQHF
TRBJ1-4,TRBV14,CASSHSATNEKLFF
TRBJ2-1,TRBV7-2,CASSLTGTGYNEQFF
TRBJ2-2,TRBV2,CASSLQGGSTGELFF
TRBJ1-2,TRBV7-2,CASSLNRDSAFYGYTF
TRBJ2-2,TRBV2,CASSGDIEGGELFF
TRBJ2-5,TRBV6-1,CASSATGTGLETQYF
TRBJ2-5,TRBV14,CASSQVTSGLQETQYF
TRBJ2-7,TRBV7-9,CASSAGTNLYEQYF
TRBJ1-3,TRBV19,CASSSLGGPFGNTIYF
TRBJ2-2,TRBV7-3,CASSTRVVGGELFF
TRBJ1-3,TRBV18,CASSPVGVLGNTIYF
TRBJ1-2,TRBV27,CASSQQGNGYTF
TRBJ1-5,TRBV19,CASSLRGQPQHF
TRBJ1-5,TRBV19,CASRPGTGLSKPQHF
TRBJ1-4,TRBV6-6,CASSRLQQYTNEKLFF
TRBJ1-2,TRBV6-1,CASSVRLDYGYTF
TRBJ1-1,TRBV5-4,CASSRRAGRPNTEAFF
TRBJ2-5,TRBV14,CASSLTSIGTQYF
TRBJ2-1,TRBV11-1,CASSTRGGARTYNEQFF
TRBJ1-2,TRBV2,CASSGTVLGNGYTF
TRBJ1-1,TRBV9,CASSAQGRTEAFF
TRBJ2-3,TRBV4-2,CASSQHPQGAGRNTDTQYF
TRBJ2-1,TRBV5-8,CASNLDRGGSNEQFF
TRBJ2-1,TRBV16,CASSQSTGYNEQFF
TRBJ2-5,TRBV4-1,CASSRGLAGGPQETQYF
TRBJ1-2,TRBV27,CASSFAGTGPSGYTF
TRBJ1-1,TRBV2,CASSERGGYTEAFF
TRBJ1-1,TRBV5-8,CASSLQGPNTEAFF
TRBJ1-2,TRBV6-1,CASSEQNYGYTF